Detailed here is one TCR beta chain. Sequencing was performed with immunoSEQ multiplex PCR; in TCRdb, only in-frame clones are kept and a portion is missing. The sample yields approximately 100,000 clones, roughly 84% seen once. These data originate in a study of cytomegalovirus exposure and HLA in healthy donors. CDR1 is SGHVS, CDR2 FQNEAQ, per germline. V gave up 2 bases and J gave up 1 base; unmatched junction bases: 7. CDR3 length: 16 amino acids. This chain connects TRBV7-8 to TRBJ2-7, with 8 bases fitting TRBD2. What was sequenced was PBMCs. This TCR came from a man aged 18 to 29 in good health and CMV-seropositive. CDR3: CASSLKSQRGSYEQYF. The CDR3 coding sequence is TGTGCCAGCAGCTTAAAGTCCCAGCGGGGGTCCTACGAGCAGTACTTC.